The rows below give T cell receptor beta chains drawn from one sample of a study of Graves' ophthalmopathy and Graves' hyperthyroidism. TCRdb reanalysed the multiplex PCR reads using MiXCR and keeps one entry per CDR3 protein. The sample records under 350,000 distinct CDR3 sequences, about a sixth being singletons. Specimen: peripheral blood. The receptors here all came from an adult man with Graves' ophthalmopathy. CDR3s include the opening cysteine and the closing phenylalanine or tryptophan.

V gene,J gene,CDR3 protein
TRBV28,TRBJ1-2,CASSRGGVGGPNYGYTF
TRBV20-1,TRBJ2-7,CSAGDSRAAYYEQYF
TRBV6-5,TRBJ1-5,CASSYEGNQPQHF
TRBV6-2/TRBV6-3,TRBJ1-1,CASGGMGGNFF
TRBV12-3/TRBV12-4,TRBJ1-1,CASSLAHWGDGVNTEAFF
TRBV9,TRBJ2-7,CASSPRGGVSYEQYF
TRBV19,TRBJ2-5,CASSLTGRQTQYF
TRBV11-2,TRBJ2-4,CASSFRDIKNIQYF
TRBV6-5,TRBJ1-2,CASSYEDPPNYGYTF
TRBV11-2,TRBJ1-1,CASSRDRVEAFF
TRBV20-1,TRBJ2-5,CSTKHGGLAGVWETQYF
TRBV4-1,TRBJ1-2,CASSQEIRGLANYGYTF
TRBV24-1,TRBJ2-5,CATSDPGLGETQYF
TRBV5-1,TRBJ2-5,CASSFLGPETQYF
TRBV6-1,TRBJ1-1,CASSGQTNTEAFF
TRBV4-1,TRBJ1-1,CASSRGQNTEAFF
TRBV6-1,TRBJ1-5,CASSTGTGVNQPQHF
TRBV2,TRBJ1-1,CASSEAGQTYTEAFF
TRBV30,TRBJ1-6,CAWIRNGADSPLHF
TRBV7-8,TRBJ2-2,CASRRGTPNTGELFF
TRBV6-1,TRBJ1-2,CASRQESNYGYTF
TRBV12-3/TRBV12-4,TRBJ1-5,CASSPSWENQPQHF
TRBV12-3/TRBV12-4,TRBJ1-1,CASSFSGRGLNTEAFF
TRBV5-1,TRBJ1-1,CASSVRQGHTEAFF
TRBV5-1,TRBJ2-7,CASSFVTGDYEQYF
TRBV29-1,TRBJ2-7,CSAQGASDEQYF
TRBV7-9,TRBJ2-5,CASSGLALKTQYF
TRBV6-5,TRBJ1-1,CASSKGVGATEAFF
TRBV5-1,TRBJ1-6,CASSEGRLPLHF
TRBV6-2/TRBV6-3,TRBJ2-7,CASSGSGTGYEQYF
TRBV5-1,TRBJ1-1,CASSLVGKNTEAFF
TRBV27,TRBJ1-5,CASSLSRPGPDSNQPQHF
TRBV18,TRBJ2-7,CASSPIRAGHEQYF
TRBV12-3/TRBV12-4,TRBJ1-2,CASSFISRGHGYTF
TRBV20-1,TRBJ1-3,CSARSGLSGNTIYF
TRBV7-2,TRBJ2-4,CASSLVVVQGGIQYF
TRBV4-1,TRBJ1-2,CASSQAPGATSIYGYTF
TRBV20-1,TRBJ1-5,CSARRTGNQPQHF
TRBV7-2,TRBJ2-7,CASSLGDGYYAQYF
TRBV28,TRBJ1-1,CASSLKGVSEAFF
TRBV2,TRBJ1-5,CASSLQAQGGVYSNQPQHF
TRBV20-1,TRBJ1-5,CSAREGGRQPQHF
TRBV27,TRBJ2-5,CASSLTGGAIETQYF
TRBV12-3/TRBV12-4,TRBJ1-1,CASSAKGQGNTEAFF
TRBV12-3/TRBV12-4,TRBJ2-7,CASRAAGDSYEQYF
TRBV30,TRBJ2-5,CAWSGRGQETQYF
TRBV6-5,TRBJ2-7,CASRSSGSYEQYF
TRBV7-3,TRBJ2-5,CASSLGALAGETQYF
TRBV7-3,TRBJ1-1,CASRSQGTNTEAFF
TRBV3-1,TRBJ1-5,CASSQRSNQPQHF